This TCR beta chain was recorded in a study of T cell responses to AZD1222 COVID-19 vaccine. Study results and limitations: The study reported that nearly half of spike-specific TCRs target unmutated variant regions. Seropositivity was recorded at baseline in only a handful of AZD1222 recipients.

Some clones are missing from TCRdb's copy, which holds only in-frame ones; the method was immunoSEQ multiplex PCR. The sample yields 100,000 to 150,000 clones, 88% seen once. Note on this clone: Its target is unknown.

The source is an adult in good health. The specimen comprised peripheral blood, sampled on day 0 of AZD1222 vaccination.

CDR3 coding DNA: TGTGCCAGCTCACCACGGGACGGAACCTACGAGCAGTACTTC. Amino acids: CASSPRDGTYEQYF. The chain is built from TRBV18 and TRBJ2-7; D may correspond to TRBD1 or TRBD2 (5 bases each). The CDR3 is 14 amino acids. Germline V gene sequence: CDR1 KGHSH, CDR2 LQKENI. Trimming stripped 1 base from V and 2 bases from J, with 9 bases between.